These 3 T cell receptor beta chains share one sample of origin, sequenced in a study of CD8 T cells in Susac syndrome. Random hexamers were used to reverse transcribe 0.5 to 1 ug of RNA. TCRdb itself ran the immunoSEQ multiplex PCR reads through MiXCR, one entry per CDR3 protein. Here the sample spans 200,000 to 250,000 distinct CDR3 sequences, about 94% being singletons. The sequencing sample was made of CD4+ T cells from PBMCs. These receptors came from a human donor with Susac syndrome.

This clonotype has only one observation. V and J are TRBV12-3 or TRBV12-4 and TRBJ2-1; D unclear. The CDR3 sequence is 14 residues long. The ends were cut back, 4 bases at V and 0 bases at J, with 7 bases in the middle. This CDR3 reads CASSWWSSYNEQFF. CDR3 DNA sequence: TGTGCCAGCAGTTGGTGGAGCTCCTACAATGAGCAGTTCTTC.

V is TRBV24-1 and J is TRBJ2-1; 9 nucleotides agree with TRBD1. With V trimmed by 0 bases and J by 6 bases, 11 bases remained unmatched. The germline V gene has CDR1 KGHDR and CDR2 SFDVKD. This CDR3 is built from 18 residues. The chain's CDR3 is CATSDLAWGDRVGNEQFF. In nucleotides, the CDR3 is TGTGCCACCAGTGATTTGGCGTGGGGGGACAGGGTAGGCAATGAGCAGTTCTTC.

The chain couples TRBV28 to TRBJ2-5, with TRBD1 identical over 9 bases. Trimming cost V 5 bases and J 4 bases; bases outside gene matches: 8. Germline V lookup: CDR1 MDHEN, CDR2 SYDVKM. This CDR3 contains 15 residues. CDR3 sequence: CASSPGGQGGETQYF. The CDR3 region has the DNA TGTGCCAGCAGTCCTGGGGGACAGGGAGGAGAGACCCAGTACTTC.